Each of the 32 T cell receptor beta chains below was sequenced from the same sample in a study of T cells in Graves' hyperthyroidism and ophthalmopathy. Researchers amplified the TCR beta CDR3 regions from RNA transcripts. The HTBI primer set was used in a first-round RT-PCR of the TCR CDR3. TCRdb independently ran MiXCR on the multiplex PCR reads; one entry per CDR3 protein. The table has 650,000 to 700,000 distinct CDR3 sequences, 17% seen once. The sample taken for sequencing was blood. These receptors originate from a man aged 45 to 65 with Graves' hyperthyroidism.

This clonotype occurred many times. This sequence joins TRBV28 and TRBJ1-1, with 7 nucleotides matching TRBD1. The germline gives CDR1 MDHEN, CDR2 SYDVKM. Trimming took 6 bases from V and 0 from J; bases not matched to a gene: 10. CDR3 length: 16 amino acids. The CDR3 loop reads CASRYRDSNMNTEAFF. Written as DNA, the CDR3 is TGTGCCAGCAGGTATCGGGACAGCAACATGAACACTGAAGCTTTCTTT. Based on the CDR3 plus reference TRBV28 and TRBJ1-1, the full variable domain is DVKVTQSSRYLVKRTGEKVFLECVQDMDHENMFWYRQDPGLGLRLIYFSYDVKMKEKGDIPEGYSVSREKKERFSLILESASTNQTSMYLCASRYRDSNMNTEAFFGQGTRLTVV.

The rearrangement links TRBV20-1 to TRBJ1-5; D unresolved. This CDR3 region has 14 residues. Looked up from germline, CDR1 is DFQATT and CDR2 is SNEGSKA (reference sequence). The germline V and J ends were trimmed by 6 bases and 0 bases, with 12 bases remaining between them. CDR3 in DNA: TGCAGTGCCACCGCGGGGAATAGCAATCAGCCCCAGCATTTT. As protein: CSATAGNSNQPQHF.

As for this clonotype: Being one base from a much bigger clone, this may be a read error. V gene TRBV28 combines with J gene TRBJ1-1, with D maybe TRBD1 (5 bases). From germline, CDR1 is MDHEN and CDR2 SYDVKM. The CDR3 has 15 amino acids. The CDR3 nucleotides are TGTGCCAGCACCCCGGGGGGGGGGATGAACGCTGAAGCTTTCTTT. Its translation: CASTPGGGMNAEAFF.

This clonotype has just a few counts. The V gene is TRBV28, the J gene TRBJ2-5, with 7 bases lining up with TRBD2. This CDR3 is built from 16 residues. The V and J ends lost 4 bases and 3 bases, in that order; junction bases with no gene match: 11. Germline lookup yields CDR1 MDHEN and CDR2 SYDVKM. The CDR3, as DNA: TGTGCCAGCAGTTCGGCGGGGAGGGGCGGTAAAGAGACCCAGTACTTC. This gives the protein CASSSAGRGGKETQYF.

This clonotype was seen a handful of times. V gene TRBV20-1 combines with J gene TRBJ2-1, with TRBD2 matching over 11 bases. This CDR3 has 16 residues. Germline CDR1 DFQATT, CDR2 SNEGSKA (reference sequence). Trimming at V came to 6 bases and at J to 7 bases, leaving 14 bases not matched to a gene. For the CDR3, the DNA is TGCAGTGCCCCACTCGGGGCTAGCGGGAGGATGAATGAGCAGTTCTTC. Amino acids: CSAPLGASGRMNEQFF.

Only a few counts were recorded for this clonotype. CDR3 region: CRGRGGTEAFF. The CDR3 region has the DNA TGCAGGGGGAGAGGGGGAACTGAAGCTTTCTTT. The chain couples TRBV20-1 to TRBJ1-1, with a tentative D call TRBD1 (6 bases). This CDR3 region has 11 residues. Germline lookup yields CDR1 DFQATT and CDR2 SNEGSKA (reference sequence).

Note on this clonotype: A much larger clone sits a single nucleotide away, making a read error possible. This chain links TRBV20-1 with TRBJ1-1; 11 positions match TRBD1. V shed 0 bases and J 0 bases; nucleotides not matched to a gene: 6. This CDR3 is built from 17 residues. Germline V gives CDR1 DFQATT, CDR2 SNEGSKA (reference sequence). The CDR3 protein is CSARDQDRGLMNTEAFF. The CDR3 DNA follows: TGCAGTGCTAGAGATCAGGACAGGGGGCTTATGAACACTGAAGCTTTCTTT.

The chain employs TRBV29-1 and TRBJ2-2, with D tentatively TRBD1 (5 bases). The V end lost 1 base, the J end lost 0 bases, and 9 bases lay between the germline ends. The CDR3 loop spans 15 amino acids. The germline V gene has CDR1 SQVTM and CDR2 ANQGSEA. CDR3 region: CSVEGTPTNTGELFF. The CDR3 bases are TGCAGCGTTGAAGGGACACCTACGAACACCGGGGAGCTGTTTTTT.

This clonotype was recorded at least ten times. This chain connects TRBV5-1 to TRBJ2-3, with 9 bases aligning to TRBD1. The germline V gene encodes CDR1 SGHRS and CDR2 YFSETQ. The CDR3 totals 15 residues. V lost 4 bases, J lost 6 bases, and 9 bases stayed unmatched. The CDR3 nucleotides are TGCGCCAGCAGCGTGACAGGGGGACGTTCGGATACGCAGTATTTT. Protein sequence: CASSVTGGRSDTQYF.

The sample holds one count of this clonotype. Given a much more abundant clone one base away, this may be a read error. The V call is TRBV27, the J call TRBJ2-1; D unclear. CDR3 length equals 14 residues. V lost 10 bases to trimming and J lost 2 bases, with 15 bases between them. In germline, CDR1 is MNHEY, CDR2 SMNVEV (reference sequence). In DNA form, the CDR3 reads TGTGCCAACAAGGAATTGGACGCCTACAATGAGCAGTTCTTC. This codes for CANKELDAYNEQFF.

The J gene is TRBJ1-2, the V gene TRBV19; TRBD1 might be the D (6 bases). Trimming took 0 bases from V and 5 from J, leaving 16 bases between them. The V gene's germline CDR1 is LNHDA and CDR2 SQIVND (reference sequence). This CDR3 comprises 16 residues. The CDR3 DNA sequence: TGTGCCAGTAGTATAGAGGCAGGGGCTCTACAATATGGCTACACCTTC. Amino acid sequence: CASSIEAGALQYGYTF.

About this clonotype itself: A read error may explain this, as a much larger clone is one base away. This sequence joins TRBV11-2 and TRBJ2-1; D ambiguous. This CDR3 contains 11 residues. Germline CDR1 is SGHAT and CDR2 is FQNNGV. V was pared by 5 bases and J by 8 bases, with 7 bases between. CDR3 coding DNA: TGTGCCAGCAGCCGCCCAGATGAGCAGTTCTTC. Encoded protein: CASSRPDEQFF.

This chain connects TRBV20-1 to TRBJ1-2, with TRBD1 matching over 10 bases. CDR3 length equals 13 residues. In germline, CDR1 is DFQATT, CDR2 SNEGSKA (reference sequence). V was pared by 5 bases and J by 7 bases, with 7 bases of the junction left unmatched. In nucleotides, the CDR3 is TGCAGTGCTCCGACAGGGGGCTACGGTGGCTACACCTTC. Encoded protein: CSAPTGGYGGYTF.

This clonotype was detected many times. This chain uses TRBV27 with TRBJ1-6; perhaps TRBD1 as D (6 bases). Germline V gene sequence: CDR1 MNHEY, CDR2 SMNVEV (reference sequence). Trimming stripped 5 bases from V and 12 bases from J, with 23 bases between. The CDR3 runs 16 residues. CDR3 coding DNA: TGTGCCAGCAGTCTAGTTGGGGGACAAACTACGTTACCCCTCCACTTT. Translated: CASSLVGGQTTLPLHF.

This chain uses TRBV19 with TRBJ1-1, with D unresolved. The V gene lost 3 bases and the J gene lost 0 bases, with 8 bases spanning the gap. Germline CDR1 reads LNHDA; CDR2 reads SQIVND (reference sequence). The CDR3 length is 14 residues. The CDR3 DNA sequence: TGTGCCAGTAGTATGGACCATGTGAACACTGAAGCTTTCTTT. It encodes CASSMDHVNTEAFF.

This clonotype was detected many times. The V and J genes are TRBV5-1 and TRBJ2-5; D is uncertain. The CDR3 runs 15 residues. Germline CDR1 and CDR2: SGHRS and YFSETQ. Trimming pared 0 bases from V and 2 bases from J, leaving 11 bases between. The DNA for the CDR3 is TGCGCCAGCAGCTTGGTAGGGCACCCTCAAGAGACCCAGTACTTC. This sequence encodes CASSLVGHPQETQYF.

Worth noting for this clonotype: A much more abundant neighbour one base away suggests this may be a read error. This chain links TRBV27 with TRBJ1-1, with D possibly TRBD1 on 6 matching bases. The V gene lost 8 bases and the J gene lost 7 bases, with 14 bases spanning the gap. The length of the CDR3 is 12 residues. From germline, CDR1 is MNHEY and CDR2 SMNVEV (reference sequence). The CDR3 DNA follows: TGTGCCAGCCGTACAGGGTTTGATGAAGCTTTCTTT. This gives the protein CASRTGFDEAFF.

In this sample, this clonotype turned up many times. The gene calls are TRBV12-3 or TRBV12-4 and TRBJ2-1; a possible D gene is TRBD1 (6 bases). CDR3 length: 13 residues. Trimming left V 5 bases short and J 10 bases short, with 15 bases between. CDR3 sequence reads: CASSVYRAPEQFF. CDR3 bases: TGTGCCAGCAGTGTGTACAGGGCCCCGGAGCAGTTCTTC.

The rearrangement uses TRBV28 and TRBJ2-7; D is ambiguous. In germline, CDR1 is MDHEN, CDR2 SYDVKM. This CDR3 has 11 amino acids. V was pared by 6 bases and J by 5 bases, with 8 bases between. This CDR3 reads CASRAWDEQYF. The DNA of the CDR3 is TGTGCCAGCAGAGCCTGGGACGAGCAGTACTTC.

This sequence joins TRBV12-3 or TRBV12-4 and TRBJ2-7, with 10 bases aligning to TRBD1. Trimming removed 3 bases from V and 5 bases from J; junction bases left unmatched: 4. This CDR3 is 14 amino acids long. This CDR3 is CASSFSGTGDEQYF. CDR3 coding DNA: TGTGCCAGCAGTTTTTCCGGGACAGGGGACGAGCAGTACTTC.

This chain links TRBV3-1 with TRBJ2-3, with D maybe TRBD1 (5 bases). The germline CDR1 and CDR2 sequences are LGHDT and YNNKEL (reference sequence). Trimming left V 1 base short and J 0 bases short, with 11 bases between. CDR3 length: 16 residues. DNA for the CDR3: TGTGCCAGCAGCCAAGCCTGGACAAGGAGCACAGATACGCAGTATTTT. It is translated as CASSQAWTRSTDTQYF.

At least ten counts were recorded for this clonotype. The rearrangement links TRBV12-5 to TRBJ2-1, with a possible D match to TRBD1 (5 bases). From germline, CDR1 is LGHNT and CDR2 FRNRAP. This CDR3 spans 16 amino acids. The V gene lost 0 bases and the J gene lost 0 bases, with 9 bases spanning the gap. CDR3 in amino acids: CASGLVRGSSYNEQFF. The CDR3 DNA sequence: TGTGCTAGTGGTTTGGTAAGGGGTAGCTCCTACAATGAGCAGTTCTTC.

This clonotype has a handful of counts. DNA of the CDR3: TGTGCCAGCAGAGACCGGACAGTCCGCGCAAACCTCTATCAGCCCCAGCATTTT. Residues: CASRDRTVRANLYQPQHF. The rearrangement uses TRBV6-5 and TRBJ1-5; tentatively, D is TRBD1 (6 bases). The V gene lost 6 bases and the J gene lost 5 bases, with 26 bases spanning the gap. The CDR3 is 18 amino acids. Looked up from germline, CDR1 is MNHEY and CDR2 is SVGAGI.

This sequence joins TRBV25-1 and TRBJ2-3; 8 bases fit TRBD2. The CDR3 has 16 amino acids. Trimming cost V 5 bases and J 2 bases; bases outside gene matches: 9. CDR1 and CDR2 (germline): MGHDK, SYGVNS. The CDR3 DNA follows: TGTGCCAGCAGTCCCCGGGATAGCGGGAACACAGATACGCAGTATTTT. This codes for CASSPRDSGNTDTQYF.

In its sample, this clonotype was seen many times. The CDR3 sequence: CAWSVPMGRGFQPQHF. CDR3 DNA sequence: TGTGCCTGGAGTGTACCTATGGGCAGGGGGTTTCAGCCCCAGCATTTT. The chain uses TRBV30 and TRBJ1-5; 7 bases map to TRBD1. CDR3 length: 16 amino acids. CDR1 and CDR2 (germline): GTSNPN, SVGIG (reference sequence). V was clipped by 0 bases and J by 6 bases; unmatched bases: 11.

The V and J genes are TRBV7-3 and TRBJ1-6; a possible D gene is TRBD1 (5 bases). Germline loops: CDR1 SGHTA, CDR2 FQGTGA. The CDR3 sequence is 15 residues long. Trimming cost V 2 bases and J 3 bases, with 8 bases left between them. The CDR3 reads CASSLDSNYNSPLHF. DNA of the CDR3: TGTGCCAGCAGCTTAGACAGTAACTATAATTCACCCCTCCACTTT.

J is TRBJ2-7 and V is TRBV6-1; D tentatively fits TRBD1 or TRBD2 (5 bases each). Trimming removed 10 bases at V and 6 bases at J, with 16 bases between. CDR1 is MNHNS, CDR2 SASEGT, per germline. The CDR3 contains 12 residues. CDR3 nucleotide sequence: TGTGCCACTGACGGGGCGAGGGGCGAGCAGTACTTC. Its translation is CATDGARGEQYF.

The rearrangement uses TRBV13 and TRBJ2-3, with a weak D call TRBD2 (7 bases). V gave up 11 bases and J gave up 2 bases, with 14 bases separating them. Germline V gene sequence: CDR1 PRHDT, CDR2 FYEKMQ (reference sequence). The CDR3 extends over 13 amino acids. CDR3 in DNA: TGTGCCGTCTCCCGGGGGGCCACAGATACGCAGTATTTT. Its protein is CAVSRGATDTQYF.

A few counts support this clonotype. The chain combines TRBV30 with TRBJ2-7; no definite D call. Germline-derived CDR1 and CDR2 are GTSNPN and SVGIG (reference sequence). Trimming left V 1 base short and J 4 bases short, with 5 bases between. This CDR3 is 11 amino acids long. The CDR3: CAWSDGYEQYF. The DNA of the CDR3 is TGTGCCTGGAGTGACGGATACGAGCAGTACTTC. The full variable domain, in which reference TRBV30 and TRBJ2-7 provide the parts outside the CDR3, is SQTIHQWPATLVQPVGSPLSLECTVEGTSNPNLYWYRQAAGRGLQLLFYSVGIGQISSEVPQNLSASRPQDRQFILSSKKLLLSDSGFYLCAWSDGYEQYFGPGTRLTVT.

In its sample, this clonotype was seen a few times. The chain uses TRBV7-9 and TRBJ2-2; 9 bases match TRBD1. J lost 5 bases, V lost 7 bases, and 8 bases had no gene match. The CDR3 contains 15 residues. Germline loops: CDR1 SEHNR, CDR2 FQNEAQ (reference sequence). CDR3 in amino acids: CASNQQGARTGELFF. CDR3 DNA: TGTGCCAGCAACCAACAGGGGGCACGGACCGGGGAGCTGTTTTTT.

This clonotype was seen only a few times. V gene TRBV9 combines with J gene TRBJ2-3; TRBD1 is a possible D gene (5 bases). V shed 0 bases and J shed 4 bases, with 9 bases lying between them. This CDR3 is built from 14 residues. In germline, CDR1 is SGDLS, CDR2 YYNGEE. The CDR3 sequence: CASSVVPGPDTQYF. For the CDR3, the DNA is TGTGCCAGCAGCGTAGTCCCAGGGCCAGATACGCAGTATTTT.

This clonotype was seen a handful of times. This chain links TRBV6-1 with TRBJ2-4; tentative D call: TRBD2 (5 bases). Trimming left V 8 bases short and J 1 base short, with 9 bases between. The CDR3 has 13 residues. From germline, CDR1 is MNHNS and CDR2 SASEGT. The CDR3 DNA sequence: TGTGCCAGCCGATCGGGGGCCAAAAACATTCAGTACTTC. It yields the protein CASRSGAKNIQYF.